A selection of T cell receptor beta chains follows, all from one sample in a study of control samples from healthy donors and cancer patients. TCRdb's table, derived via immunoSEQ multiplex PCR, lists solely in-frame clones and lacks some. The sample has about 55,000 clones, approximately 91% seen once. Material: blood. Receptors were obtained from a man aged 45-60 years in good health. Each CDR3 is given without its conserved first and last residue. Each record gives: J gene, V gene, CDR3 protein.

>TRBJ1-5|TRBV4-3
ASSQETGYQPQH
>TRBJ2-1|TRBV27
ASSLWGGDSGRSYNEQF
>TRBJ1-4|TRBV19
ASRNGQTTNEKLF
>TRBJ2-2|TRBV6-5
ASSYQRLASTGELF
>TRBJ2-7|TRBV20-1
SVGHDYEQY
>TRBJ1-1|TRBV7-8
ASSLGGVGVNTEAF
>TRBJ2-3|TRBV11-3
ASSSLGLATDTQY
>TRBJ1-2|TRBV12-3/TRBV12-4
ATGIEGFGYT
>TRBJ1-5|TRBV28
ASREISNQPQH
>TRBJ2-7|TRBV21-1
ASSNVAGTAKQY
>TRBJ2-2|TRBV6-5
ASRGTSGMAGELF
>TRBJ2-7|TRBV27
ASSPLAASYEQY
>TRBJ1-2|TRBV7-9
ASSLGLGGYT
>TRBJ1-4|TRBV10-2
ASSGGQAYEKLF
>TRBJ1-1|TRBV28
ASRWDMNTEAF
>TRBJ2-7|TRBV7-8
ASSPRQGPSYEQY
>TRBJ2-5|TRBV24-1
ATSDMREGLETQY
>TRBJ1-2|TRBV12-3/TRBV12-4
ASSLGPVYGYT
>TRBJ2-5|TRBV9
ASSVEDWPQETQY
>TRBJ2-5|TRBV7-9
ASSLGEAQY
>TRBJ2-3|TRBV28
ASFDGSTDTQY
>TRBJ2-7|TRBV28
ASSLSRGYSYEQY
>TRBJ2-7|TRBV28
ASSLIYFHEQY
>TRBJ2-7|TRBV28
ASTGTGTYEQY
>TRBJ1-1|TRBV28
ASSGGDENTEAF
>TRBJ2-7|TRBV9
ASSVGGESIYEQY